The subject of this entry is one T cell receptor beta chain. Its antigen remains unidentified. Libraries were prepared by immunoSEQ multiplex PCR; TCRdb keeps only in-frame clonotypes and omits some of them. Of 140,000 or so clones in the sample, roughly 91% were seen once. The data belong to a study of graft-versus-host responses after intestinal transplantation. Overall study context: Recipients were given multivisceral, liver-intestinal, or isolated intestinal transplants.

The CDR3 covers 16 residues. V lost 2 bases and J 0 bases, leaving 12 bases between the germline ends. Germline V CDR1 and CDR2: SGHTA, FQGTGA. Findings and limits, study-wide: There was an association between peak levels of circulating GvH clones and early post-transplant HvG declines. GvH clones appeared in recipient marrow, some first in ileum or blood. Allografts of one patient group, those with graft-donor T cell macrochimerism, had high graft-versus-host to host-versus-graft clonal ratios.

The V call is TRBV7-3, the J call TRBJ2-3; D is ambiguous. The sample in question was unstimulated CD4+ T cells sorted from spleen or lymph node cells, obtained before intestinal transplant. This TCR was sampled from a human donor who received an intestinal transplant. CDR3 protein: CASSLGPALSTDTQYF. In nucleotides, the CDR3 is TGTGCCAGCAGCTTAGGTCCAGCGCTGAGCACAGATACGCAGTATTTT.